This is a list of T cell receptor beta chains from one sample in a study of long-term antiretroviral therapy in people with HIV. Clones were read by immunoSEQ multiplex PCR, and TCRdb kept only the in-frame ones, dropping some. In the table there are over 30,000 clones, 75% to 90% of which are singletons. The sample in question was unsorted PBMCs, obtained 3.1 years after starting antiretroviral therapy. The receptors stem from a woman aged 50 to 60 with HIV. CDR3s include the opening cysteine and the closing phenylalanine or tryptophan. D genes are given only for firm matches. Some rows have no size entry. The others give once, few or many, or a class for an expanded clone.

CDR3aa,CDR3nt,v_gene,d_gene,j_gene,abundance,len
CASSLGARDTVNEQFF,TGCGCCAGCAGCTTGGGAGCCCGGGACACTGTCAATGAGCAGTTCTTC,TRBV5-1,-,TRBJ2-1,-,16
CASSPFSENTEAFF,TGTGCCAGCTCACCATTCTCAGAGAACACTGAAGCTTTCTTT,TRBV18,-,TRBJ1-1,-,14
CASSHGPTVNTEAFF,TGTGCCAGCTCCCACGGCCCGACCGTGAACACTGAAGCTTTCTTT,TRBV18,-,TRBJ1-1,-,15
CASSSGLTTNEKLFF,TGTGCCAGCAGCTCAGGGCTCACAACTAATGAAAAACTGTTTTTT,TRBV5-5,-,TRBJ1-4,-,15
CASSQLTDQPQHF,TGCGCCAGCAGCCAACTTACTGATCAGCCCCAGCATTTT,TRBV4-1,-,TRBJ1-5,-,13
CASSPIDRVANEKLFF,TGTGCCAGCAGCCCTATTGACAGGGTGGCTAATGAAAAACTGTTTTTT,TRBV7-2,TRBD1,TRBJ1-4,-,16
CAWIRGRYTEAFF,TGTGCCTGGATACGCGGACGGTACACTGAAGCTTTCTTT,TRBV30,-,TRBJ1-1,-,13
CASSHGREQFF,TGTGCCAGCTCCCACGGACGGGAGCAGTTCTTC,TRBV18,-,TRBJ2-1,once,11
CASSYSSGGGTDTQYF,TGTGCCAGCAGTTACTCGTCGGGCGGGGGCACAGATACGCAGTATTTT,TRBV6-5,-,TRBJ2-3,-,16
CASSQGRNTEAFF,TGTGCCAGCAGCCAGGGAAGGAACACTGAAGCTTTCTTT,TRBV5-4,-,TRBJ1-1,-,13
CASSPGLAGGVYEQYF,TGCGCCAGCAGCCCCGGACTAGCGGGGGGAGTTTACGAGCAGTACTTC,TRBV4-1,TRBD2,TRBJ2-7,-,16
CASSITGKTNEKLFF,TGTGCCAGTAGTATAACAGGGAAAACTAATGAAAAACTGTTTTTT,TRBV19,-,TRBJ1-4,-,15
CASSSTGQTENEQFF,TGTGCCAGCAGCTCCACCGGACAGACCGAGAATGAGCAGTTCTTC,TRBV7-8,-,TRBJ2-1,-,15
CASSEPKRHTRPETQYF,TGTGCCAGCAGCGAACCCAAACGCCATACTAGGCCGGAGACCCAGTACTTC,TRBV7-9,-,TRBJ2-5,-,17
CASSAPTGPYGYTF,TGTGCCAGCAGCGCTCCGACAGGGCCCTATGGCTACACCTTC,TRBV6-1,TRBD1,TRBJ1-2,-,14
CASTTGNRVNTEAFF,TGTGCCAGCACTACCGGGAACAGGGTCAACACTGAAGCTTTCTTT,TRBV6-6,-,TRBJ1-1,once,15
CASSDRDGPLVSLHF,TGTGCCAGCAGTGATCGAGACGGACCCCTTGTCTCCCTCCACTTT,TRBV25-1,-,TRBJ1-6,-,15
CASSQDGGAPYEQYF,TGCGCCAGCAGCCAAGATGGGGGGGCCCCCTACGAGCAGTACTTC,TRBV4-3,-,TRBJ2-7,-,15
CASRGSSEAGELFF,TGTGCCAGCAGAGGATCTAGCGAGGCCGGGGAGCTGTTTTTT,TRBV6-5,-,TRBJ2-2,-,14
CASSVDREAPQHF,TGTGCCAGCAGCGTGGACAGGGAAGCGCCCCAGCATTTT,TRBV7-6,TRBD1,TRBJ1-5,-,13
CASSSDRVSETQYF,TGCGCCAGCAGCTCGGACAGGGTCTCGGAGACCCAGTACTTC,TRBV5-1,TRBD1,TRBJ2-5,once,14
CASSPRGLAGGQETQYF,TGTGCCAGCTCACCGCGGGGACTAGCGGGGGGTCAAGAGACCCAGTACTTC,TRBV18,TRBD2,TRBJ2-5,-,17
CASSLQPGRDEKLFF,TGTGCCAGCAGCTTACAACCCGGGAGGGATGAAAAACTGTTTTTT,TRBV7-9,-,TRBJ1-4,-,15
CASSLAYNEQFF,TGTGCCAGCAGCTTAGCCTACAATGAGCAGTTCTTC,TRBV7-9,-,TRBJ2-1,-,12
CASSLISGSTYGYTF,TGTGCCAGCAGCTTGATATCGGGAAGCACCTATGGCTACACCTTC,TRBV5-4,-,TRBJ1-2,once,15
CSVTTMNTEAFF,TGCAGCGTGACGACGATGAACACTGAAGCTTTCTTT,TRBV29-1,-,TRBJ1-1,-,12
CSAEDEKLFF,TGCAGTGCCGAGGATGAAAAACTGTTTTTT,TRBV20-1,-,TRBJ1-4,-,10
CASSLGTSGVDTQYF,TGTGCCAGCAGCTTAGGGACTAGCGGTGTGGATACGCAGTATTTT,TRBV7-2,TRBD2,TRBJ2-3,-,15
CASSPSTASITFF,TGTGCCAGCTCACCATCGACAGCAAGTATAACTTTCTTT,TRBV18,-,TRBJ1-1,-,13
CASSLEGEIFGSPLHF,TGTGCCAGCAGCTTGGAGGGTGAGATATTTGGTTCACCCCTCCACTTT,TRBV5-8,-,TRBJ1-6,-,16
CASSANSGYEQYF,TGTGCCAGCAGCGCCAACTCGGGGTACGAGCAGTACTTC,TRBV9,-,TRBJ2-7,-,13
CASSQQTGSNTGELFF,TGCGCCAGCAGCCAGCAAACAGGGTCGAACACCGGGGAGCTGTTTTTT,TRBV4-1,-,TRBJ2-2,-,16
CASSQQGWVTEAFF,TGCGCCAGCAGCCAACAGGGGTGGGTCACTGAAGCTTTCTTT,TRBV4-1,-,TRBJ1-1,-,14
CASSQEVYYNEQFF,TGTGCCAGCAGCCAAGAAGTATACTACAATGAGCAGTTCTTC,TRBV14,-,TRBJ2-1,-,14
CASSFQTATYEHGEAFF,TGTGCCAGCAGCTTTCAGACAGCTACCTATGAACATGGTGAAGCTTTCTTT,TRBV7-6,-,TRBJ1-1,-,17
CASSAVGRVGYTF,TGCGCCAGCTCAGCCGTGGGGCGGGTAGGCTACACCTTC,TRBV5-1,-,TRBJ1-2,few,13
CAWRPGGNTEAFF,TGTGCCTGGAGACCGGGGGGGAACACTGAAGCTTTCTTT,TRBV30,-,TRBJ1-1,-,13
CASSGTGVNYGYTF,TGCGCCAGCAGCGGGACAGGGGTTAACTATGGCTACACCTTC,TRBV5-1,TRBD1,TRBJ1-2,-,14
CASSFGGTNTEAFF,TGTGCCAGCAGTTTTGGGGGGACGAACACTGAAGCTTTCTTT,TRBV27,-,TRBJ1-1,-,14
CASSFRVKATNEKLFF,TGTGCCAGCAGCTTCAGGGTGAAGGCAACTAATGAAAAACTGTTTTTT,TRBV13,-,TRBJ1-4,-,16
CASREWNTGELFF,TGTGCCAGCAGGGAGTGGAACACCGGGGAGCTGTTTTTT,TRBV6-6,-,TRBJ2-2,-,13
CSVEGLAGGSSYNEQFF,TGCAGCGTTGAGGGCCTAGCGGGGGGGAGCTCCTACAATGAGCAGTTCTTC,TRBV29-1,TRBD2,TRBJ2-1,-,17
CASSLVPGFRTGELFF,TGTGCCAGCAGCTTGGTGCCGGGGTTCCGCACCGGGGAGCTGTTTTTT,TRBV5-4,-,TRBJ2-2,-,16
CAISGTGGDTQYF,TGTGCCATTTCTGGGACAGGGGGAGATACGCAGTATTTT,TRBV10-3,TRBD1,TRBJ2-3,-,13
CASSEVGANYGYTF,TGTGCCAGCAGTGAAGTAGGGGCTAACTATGGCTACACCTTC,TRBV6-1,-,TRBJ1-2,-,14
CASSPGNTIYF,TGTGCCAGCTCACCAGGAAACACCATATATTTT,TRBV18,-,TRBJ1-3,-,11
CASSLAPGNTEAFF,TGTGCCAGCAGCTTAGCTCCAGGGAACACTGAAGCTTTCTTT,TRBV7-2,-,TRBJ1-1,-,14
CASSPQAPGSQETQYF,TGTGCCAGCTCACCACAGGCTCCGGGGTCCCAAGAGACCCAGTACTTC,TRBV18,-,TRBJ2-5,once,16
CASSINTPYQETQYF,TGTGCCAGTAGTATAAATACCCCCTACCAAGAGACCCAGTACTTC,TRBV19,-,TRBJ2-5,-,15
CASSHSSSGANVLTF,TGTGCCAGCTCACATTCAAGCTCTGGGGCCAACGTCCTGACTTTC,TRBV18,-,TRBJ2-6,-,15
CASSVGSGGAADTQYF,TGTGCCAGCAGCGTAGGAAGCGGGGGGGCCGCGGATACGCAGTATTTT,TRBV9,TRBD2,TRBJ2-3,-,16
CASSIGFMNTEAFF,TGTGCCAGTAGTATAGGTTTCATGAACACTGAAGCTTTCTTT,TRBV19,-,TRBJ1-1,-,14
CASSLFPNGQGGYGYTF,TGCGCCAGCAGCTTGTTCCCTAACGGACAGGGAGGATATGGCTACACCTTC,TRBV5-1,TRBD1,TRBJ1-2,few,17
CASSNSGTGGSNTEAFF,TGTGCCAGCAGCAATTCCGGGACAGGGGGCTCGAACACTGAAGCTTTCTTT,TRBV7-9,TRBD1,TRBJ1-1,-,17
CAISEDGRANYGYTF,TGTGCCATCAGTGAGGATGGACGGGCTAACTATGGCTACACCTTC,TRBV10-3,-,TRBJ1-2,-,15
CASSPTGGGYEQYF,TGTGCCAGCAGTCCAACAGGGGGGGGATACGAGCAGTACTTC,TRBV6-1,-,TRBJ2-7,few,14
CASSFGGGDRGDSPLHF,TGCGCCAGCAGCTTCGGGGGTGGGGACAGGGGAGACTCACCCCTCCACTTT,TRBV5-1,TRBD1,TRBJ1-6,-,17